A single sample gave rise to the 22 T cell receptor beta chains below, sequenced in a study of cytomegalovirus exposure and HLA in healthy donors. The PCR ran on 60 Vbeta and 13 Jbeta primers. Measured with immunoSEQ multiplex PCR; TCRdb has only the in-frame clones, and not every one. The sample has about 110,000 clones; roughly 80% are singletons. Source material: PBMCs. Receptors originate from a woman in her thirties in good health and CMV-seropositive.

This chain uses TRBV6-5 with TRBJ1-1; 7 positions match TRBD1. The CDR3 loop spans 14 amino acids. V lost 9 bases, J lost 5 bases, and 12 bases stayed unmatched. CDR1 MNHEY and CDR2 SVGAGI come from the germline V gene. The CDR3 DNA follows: TGTGCCAGTGGGTACAGGGGAGGAGGGACTGAAGCTTTCTTT. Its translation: CASGYRGGGTEAFF.

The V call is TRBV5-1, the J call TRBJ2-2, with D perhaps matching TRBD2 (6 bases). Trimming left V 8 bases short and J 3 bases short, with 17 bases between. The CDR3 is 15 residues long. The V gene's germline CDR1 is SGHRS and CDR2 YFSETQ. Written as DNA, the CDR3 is TGCGCCAGTCAGGCTCCGGGGGAACACACCGGGGAGCTGTTTTTT. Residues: CASQAPGEHTGELFF. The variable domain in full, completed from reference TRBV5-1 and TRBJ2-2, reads KAGVTQTPRYLIKTRGQQVTLSCSPISGHRSVSWYQQTPGQGLQFLFEYFSETQRNKGNFPGRFSGRQFSNSRSEMNVSTLELGDSALYLCASQAPGEHTGELFFGEGSRLTVL.

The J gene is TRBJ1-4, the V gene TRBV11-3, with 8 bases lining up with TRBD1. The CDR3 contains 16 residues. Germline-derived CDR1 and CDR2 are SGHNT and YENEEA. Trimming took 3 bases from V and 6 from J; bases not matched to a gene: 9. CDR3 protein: CASSLDQTGVDEKLFF. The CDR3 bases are TGTGCCAGCAGCTTGGACCAGACAGGGGTGGATGAAAAACTGTTTTTT.

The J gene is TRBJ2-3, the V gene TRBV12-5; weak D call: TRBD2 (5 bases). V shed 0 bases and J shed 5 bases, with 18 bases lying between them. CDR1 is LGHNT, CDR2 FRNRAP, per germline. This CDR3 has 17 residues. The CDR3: CASGLVLKWESGDTQYF. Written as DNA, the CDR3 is TGTGCTAGTGGTTTGGTACTTAAGTGGGAGTCCGGAGATACGCAGTATTTT.

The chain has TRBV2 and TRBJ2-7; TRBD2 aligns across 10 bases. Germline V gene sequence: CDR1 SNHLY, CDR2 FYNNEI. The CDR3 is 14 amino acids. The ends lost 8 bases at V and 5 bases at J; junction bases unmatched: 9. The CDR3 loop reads CASGIAGGGDEQYF. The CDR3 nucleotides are TGTGCCAGCGGGATAGCGGGAGGTGGCGACGAGCAGTACTTC.

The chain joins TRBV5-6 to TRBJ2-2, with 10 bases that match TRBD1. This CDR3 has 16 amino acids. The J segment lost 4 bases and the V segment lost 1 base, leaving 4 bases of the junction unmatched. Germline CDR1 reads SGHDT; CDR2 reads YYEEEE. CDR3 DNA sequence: TGTGCCAGCAGCTTGCCGGACAGGGGGAGCACCGGGGAGCTGTTTTTT. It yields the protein CASSLPDRGSTGELFF.

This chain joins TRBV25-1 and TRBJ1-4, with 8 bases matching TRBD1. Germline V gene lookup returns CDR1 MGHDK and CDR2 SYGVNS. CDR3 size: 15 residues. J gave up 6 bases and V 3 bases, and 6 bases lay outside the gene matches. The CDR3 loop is CASSDPSGGDEKLFF. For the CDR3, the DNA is TGTGCCAGCAGTGATCCGTCAGGGGGCGATGAAAAACTGTTTTTT.

CDR3 residues: CASKSSAEAFF. The CDR3, as DNA: TGTGCCAGCAAGTCGAGTGCTGAAGCTTTCTTT. The chain recombines TRBV2 with TRBJ1-1; D ambiguous. Trimming removed 7 bases at V and 6 bases at J, with 9 bases between. The CDR3 has 11 amino acids. Germline loops: CDR1 SNHLY, CDR2 FYNNEI.

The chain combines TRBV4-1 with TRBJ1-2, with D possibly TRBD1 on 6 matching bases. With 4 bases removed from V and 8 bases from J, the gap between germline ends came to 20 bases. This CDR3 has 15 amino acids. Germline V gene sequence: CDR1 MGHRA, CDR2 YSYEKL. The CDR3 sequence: CASSRLDSRLRGYTF. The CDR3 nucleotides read TGCGCCAGCAGCCGATTGGACAGCAGGCTGAGGGGCTACACCTTC.

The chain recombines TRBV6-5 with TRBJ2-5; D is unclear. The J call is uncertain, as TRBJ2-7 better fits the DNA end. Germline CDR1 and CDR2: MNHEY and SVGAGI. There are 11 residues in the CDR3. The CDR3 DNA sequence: TGTGCCAGCAGGGCGGTTGGCGAGCAGTACTTC. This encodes CASRAVGEQYF.

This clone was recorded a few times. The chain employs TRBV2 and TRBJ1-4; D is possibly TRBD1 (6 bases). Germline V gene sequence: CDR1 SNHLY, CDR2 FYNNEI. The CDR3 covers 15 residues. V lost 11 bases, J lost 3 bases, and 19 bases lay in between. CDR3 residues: CAGKETGSPNEKLFF. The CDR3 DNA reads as TGTGCCGGAAAAGAAACAGGGTCCCCTAATGAAAAACTGTTTTTT.

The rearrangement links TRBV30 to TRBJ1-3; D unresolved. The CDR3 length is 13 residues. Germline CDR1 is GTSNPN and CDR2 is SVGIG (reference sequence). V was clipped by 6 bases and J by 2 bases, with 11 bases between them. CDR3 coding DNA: TGTGCCTGTCTCTCCGGGGCTGGAAACACCATATATTTT. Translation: CACLSGAGNTIYF.

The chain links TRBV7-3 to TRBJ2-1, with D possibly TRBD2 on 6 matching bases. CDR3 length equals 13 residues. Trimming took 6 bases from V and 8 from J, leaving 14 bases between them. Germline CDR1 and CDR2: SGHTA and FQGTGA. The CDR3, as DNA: TGTGCCAGCAGTCAGACTAGTTTGGATGAGCAGTTCTTC. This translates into CASSQTSLDEQFF.

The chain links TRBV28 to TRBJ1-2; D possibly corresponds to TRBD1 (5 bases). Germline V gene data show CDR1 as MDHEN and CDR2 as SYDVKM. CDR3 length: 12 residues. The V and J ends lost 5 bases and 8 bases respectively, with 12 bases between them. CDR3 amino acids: CASSRPGVGYTF. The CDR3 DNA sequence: TGTGCCAGCAGTCGGCCGGGGGTCGGCTACACCTTC.

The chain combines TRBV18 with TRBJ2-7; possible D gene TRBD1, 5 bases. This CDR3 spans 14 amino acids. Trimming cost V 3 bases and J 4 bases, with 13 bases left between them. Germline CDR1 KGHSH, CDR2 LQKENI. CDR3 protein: CASSPWGIEYEQYF. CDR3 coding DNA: TGTGCCAGCTCACCTTGGGGCATCGAGTACGAGCAGTACTTC.

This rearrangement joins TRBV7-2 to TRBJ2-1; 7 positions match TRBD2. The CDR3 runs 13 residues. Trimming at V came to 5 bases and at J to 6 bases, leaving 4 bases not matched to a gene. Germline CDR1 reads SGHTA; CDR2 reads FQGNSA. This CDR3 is CASSTGLVNEQFF. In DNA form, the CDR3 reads TGTGCCAGCAGCACCGGACTAGTCAATGAGCAGTTCTTC.

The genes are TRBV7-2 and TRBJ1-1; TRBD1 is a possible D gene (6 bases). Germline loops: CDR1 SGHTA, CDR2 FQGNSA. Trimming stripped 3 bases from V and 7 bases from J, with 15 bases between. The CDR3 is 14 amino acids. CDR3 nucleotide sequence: TGTGCCAGCAGCTTCGGGGACATTTCTGTTGAAGCTTTCTTT. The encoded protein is CASSFGDISVEAFF.

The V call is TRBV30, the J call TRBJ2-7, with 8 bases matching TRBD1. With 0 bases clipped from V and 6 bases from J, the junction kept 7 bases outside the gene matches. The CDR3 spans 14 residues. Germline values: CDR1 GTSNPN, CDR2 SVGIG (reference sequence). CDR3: CAWSVNRGFGEQYF. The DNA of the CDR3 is TGTGCCTGGAGTGTTAACAGGGGGTTTGGCGAGCAGTACTTC.

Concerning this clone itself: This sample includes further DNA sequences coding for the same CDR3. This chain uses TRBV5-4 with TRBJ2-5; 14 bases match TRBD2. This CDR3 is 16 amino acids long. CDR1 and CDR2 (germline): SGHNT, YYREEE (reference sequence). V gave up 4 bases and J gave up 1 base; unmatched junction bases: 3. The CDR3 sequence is CASSLGLAGVQETQYF. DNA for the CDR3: TGTGCCAGCAGCCTGGGACTAGCGGGGGTCCAAGAGACCCAGTACTTC.

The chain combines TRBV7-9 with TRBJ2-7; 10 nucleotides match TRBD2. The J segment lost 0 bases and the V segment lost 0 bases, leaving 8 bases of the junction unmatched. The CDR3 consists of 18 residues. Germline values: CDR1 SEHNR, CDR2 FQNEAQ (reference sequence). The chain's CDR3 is CASSLAASGGLLSYEQYF. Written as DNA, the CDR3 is TGTGCCAGCAGCTTAGCGGCTAGCGGGGGACTCCTCTCCTACGAGCAGTACTTC.

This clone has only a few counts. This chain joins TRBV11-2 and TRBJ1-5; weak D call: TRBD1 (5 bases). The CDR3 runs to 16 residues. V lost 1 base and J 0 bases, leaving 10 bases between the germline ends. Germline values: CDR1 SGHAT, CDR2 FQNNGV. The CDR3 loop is CASSLVGGSSNQPQHF. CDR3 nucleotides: TGTGCCAGCAGCTTAGTCGGGGGGAGTAGCAATCAGCCCCAGCATTTT. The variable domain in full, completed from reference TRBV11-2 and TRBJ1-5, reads EAGVAQSPRYKIIEKRQSVAFWCNPISGHATLYWYQQILGQGPKLLIQFQNNGVVDDSQLPKDRFSAERLKGVDSTLKIQPAKLEDSAVYLCASSLVGGSSNQPQHFGDGTRLSIL.

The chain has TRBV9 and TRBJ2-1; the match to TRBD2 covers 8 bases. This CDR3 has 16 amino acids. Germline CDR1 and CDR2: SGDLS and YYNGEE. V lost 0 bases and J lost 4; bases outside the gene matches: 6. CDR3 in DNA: TGTGCCAGCAGCGTAGGGGCGACTAGCGAGTACAATGAGCAGTTCTTC. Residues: CASSVGATSEYNEQFF.